Listed here is a single TCR beta chain. Its target is not known. With 60 Vbeta and 13 Jbeta primers, the PCR was carried out. Measured with immunoSEQ multiplex PCR; TCRdb has only the in-frame clones, and not every one. Of 150,000 to 200,000 clones in the sample, less than 85% were seen once. The data belong to a study of cytomegalovirus exposure and HLA in healthy donors. Broader study findings: HLA alleles were associated with around 17,000 TCR beta sequences in a later analysis at 0.05 false discovery rate. Reportedly, diagnosis of cytomegalovirus status by the classifier showed high specificity and sensitivity.

The V segment lost 0 bases and the J segment 6 bases; nucleotides outside the gene matches: 5. Per the germline V gene, CDR1 is MNHEY and CDR2 is SVGAGI. The CDR3 loop spans 16 amino acids. The sequencing input was PBMCs. V and J are TRBV6-5 and TRBJ2-2; TRBD1 aligns across 9 bases. The source is a boy aged 10-17 years in good health and CMV-seronegative. The DNA for the CDR3 is TGTGCCAGCAGTTACTCTCCCGGGACAGGGCCCGGGGAGCTGTTTTTT. Its protein is CASSYSPGTGPGELFF.